One and the same sample provided the 23 T cell receptor beta chains below, sequenced in a study of STAT5B mutations in CD4+ large granular lymphocyte leukemia. Assay used: immunoSEQ multiplex PCR; TCRdb lists only in-frame clones, some missing. Among 25,000 to 35,000 clones listed, approximately 74% were seen once. Sequencing was carried out using CD4+ T cells from blood buffy coats. These receptors were collected from a human donor in good health.

The chain uses TRBV19 and TRBJ1-1; no reliable D call. There are 13 residues in the CDR3. V lost 6 bases, J lost 1 base, and 9 bases lay in between. Germline loops: CDR1 LNHDA, CDR2 SQIVND (reference sequence). The CDR3 sequence is CASRIRGNTEAFF. In DNA form, the CDR3 reads TGTGCCAGTAGAATCAGAGGGAACACTGAAGCTTTCTTT.

V usage is TRBV19 and J usage is TRBJ1-2, with 7 bases identical to TRBD1. The J segment lost 4 bases and the V segment lost 4 bases, leaving 12 bases of the junction unmatched. The V gene's germline CDR1 is LNHDA and CDR2 SQIVND (reference sequence). There are 16 residues in the CDR3. CDR3 nucleotides: TGTGCCAGTAGTACAGGGGGAGCGCAGTTTTCCTATGGCTACACCTTC. It codes for CASSTGGAQFSYGYTF.

The CDR3 protein is CSVILPGQPFYGYTF. DNA of the CDR3: TGCAGCGTGATCCTCCCGGGACAGCCATTCTATGGCTACACCTTC. The chain recombines TRBV29-1 with TRBJ1-2; TRBD1 matches 7 bases. The germline CDR1 and CDR2 sequences are SQVTM and ANQGSEA. Losses at the gene ends were 6 bases for V and 4 bases for J; bases not matched to a gene: 14. The CDR3 covers 15 residues.

This clone has only one observation. The CDR3 DNA reads as TGTGCCAGCAGCCCAGGGACAGGGGCGTACTACGAGCAGTACTTC. It encodes CASSPGTGAYYEQYF. V is TRBV5-4 and J is TRBJ2-7, with TRBD1 matching over 10 bases. Per germline, CDR1 SGHNT and CDR2 YYREEE (reference sequence). The CDR3 extends over 15 amino acids. Germline trimming cut 4 bases from V and 3 bases from J; bases unmatched to any gene: 7.

This clone was counted between two and nine times. The chain uses TRBV5-1 and TRBJ2-7, with 8 bases lining up with TRBD1. Germline V CDR1 and CDR2: SGHRS, YFSETQ. The junction had 9 bases not matched to a gene; V was cut back by 4 bases and J by 3 bases. This CDR3 contains 15 residues. DNA for the CDR3: TGCGCCAGCAGCAGGCCCGGGACAGGCGTCTACGAGCAGTACTTC. Its translation is CASSRPGTGVYEQYF.

This chain joins TRBV10-3 and TRBJ2-3; tentatively, D is TRBD2 (6 bases). Germline V gene sequence: CDR1 ENHRY, CDR2 SYGVKD. V was pared by 3 bases and J by 3 bases, with 13 bases between. The CDR3 loop spans 15 amino acids. Here the CDR3 DNA reads TGTGCCATCAGTGACGGGGCGGGGAGGACAGATACGCAGTATTTT. Translated, it gives CAISDGAGRTDTQYF.

This chain joins TRBV5-1 and TRBJ2-4; D is unclear. CDR3 size: 11 residues. Deletions cut 4 bases from V and 8 bases from J, with 7 bases between. The V gene's germline CDR1 is SGHRS and CDR2 YFSETQ. The CDR3 sequence: CASSLSHIQYF. The CDR3 DNA sequence: TGCGCCAGCAGCCTGTCCCACATTCAGTACTTC.

This clone came up once. V gene TRBV5-1 combines with J gene TRBJ2-6; D is uncertain. Germline assignment: CDR1 SGHRS and CDR2 YFSETQ. This CDR3 region has 15 residues. The ends were cut back, 2 bases at V and 2 bases at J, with 8 bases in the middle. CDR3: CASSFKLTGANVLTF. The CDR3, as DNA: TGCGCCAGCAGCTTTAAATTAACTGGGGCCAACGTCCTGACTTTC. Drawing the rest from reference TRBV5-1 and TRBJ2-6, the complete variable domain is KAGVTQTPRYLIKTRGQQVTLSCSPISGHRSVSWYQQTPGQGLQFLFEYFSETQRNKGNFPGRFSGRQFSNSRSEMNVSTLELGDSALYLCASSFKLTGANVLTFGAGSRLTVL.

The rearrangement joins TRBV11-2 to TRBJ2-1, with D perhaps matching TRBD1 (6 bases). CDR1 is SGHAT and CDR2 is FQNNGV in the germline V gene. The V gene lost 0 bases and the J gene lost 10 bases, with 16 bases spanning the gap. The CDR3 is 15 amino acids. The CDR3 loop is CASSLEVSGVGEQFF. Here the CDR3 DNA reads TGTGCCAGCAGCTTAGAGGTGTCAGGGGTAGGGGAGCAGTTCTTC.

The chain couples TRBV7-9 to TRBJ1-1, with a tentative D call TRBD1 (5 bases). From germline, CDR1 is SEHNR and CDR2 FQNEAQ (reference sequence). This CDR3 is built from 16 residues. The V end lost 7 bases, the J end lost 0 bases, and 18 bases lay between the germline ends. The CDR3 sequence is CASTIGAGRMNTEAFF. CDR3 nucleotides: TGTGCCAGCACCATAGGGGCAGGGAGAATGAACACTGAAGCTTTCTTT.

J is TRBJ2-1 and V is TRBV19, with 7 positions matching TRBD2. CDR1 is LNHDA, CDR2 SQIVND, per germline (reference sequence). The length of the CDR3 is 15 residues. Losses at the gene ends were 10 bases for V and 5 bases for J; bases not matched to a gene: 14. CDR3 sequence (DNA): TGTGCCACCTCGCCCAACTGGAGCGGGAACAATGAGCAGTTCTTC. It encodes CATSPNWSGNNEQFF. Filled out from reference TRBV19 and TRBJ2-1, the complete variable domain reads DGGITQSPKYLFRKEGQNVTLSCEQNLNHDAMYWYRQDPGQGLRLIYYSQIVNDFQKGDIAEGYSVSREKKESFPLTVTSAQKNPTAFYLCATSPNWSGNNEQFFGPGTRLTVL.

This clone was recorded only once. The V call is TRBV7-2, the J call TRBJ2-5; 8 bases are shared with TRBD1. Germline V gene data show CDR1 as SGHTA and CDR2 as FQGNSA. Trimming at V came to 2 bases and at J to 4 bases, leaving 6 bases not matched to a gene. The CDR3 consists of 15 residues. Here the CDR3 DNA reads TGTGCCAGCAGCTTATCGCAGGGGGCTAGAGAGACCCAGTACTTC. Its translation is CASSLSQGARETQYF.

This clone showed up just once. V usage is TRBV18 and J usage is TRBJ2-5, with D tentatively TRBD2 (7 bases). CDR3 size: 14 residues. The ends were cut back, 2 bases at V and 5 bases at J, with 12 bases in the middle. CDR1 and CDR2 (germline): KGHSH, LQKENI. CDR3 in amino acids: CASSPVRGGETQYF. DNA for the CDR3: TGTGCCAGCTCACCAGTCAGGGGAGGGGAGACCCAGTACTTC.

The J gene is TRBJ2-5, the V gene TRBV10-3; 7 nucleotides line up with TRBD2. The V segment lost 8 bases and the J segment 7 bases; nucleotides outside the gene matches: 10. The CDR3 spans 13 residues. The germline V gene encodes CDR1 ENHRY and CDR2 SYGVKD. CDR3 bases: TGTGCCATCGGGAGCGGGGACCGTGGGACCCAGTACTTC. Its protein is CAIGSGDRGTQYF.

The V call is TRBV6-1, the J call TRBJ2-7; possibly TRBD1 for D (6 bases). The V and J ends lost 4 bases and 1 base respectively, with 11 bases between them. Germline V CDR1 and CDR2: MNHNS, SASEGT. This CDR3 region has 14 residues. CDR3 bases: TGTGCCAGCAGTGGAGAACAGGGATCCTACGAGCAGTACTTC. It yields the protein CASSGEQGSYEQYF.

The chain combines TRBV27 with TRBJ2-1; D unclear. Per the germline V gene, CDR1 is MNHEY and CDR2 is SMNVEV (reference sequence). The CDR3 consists of 17 residues. The germline V and J ends were trimmed by 3 bases and 9 bases, with 24 bases remaining between them. The CDR3 reads CASSFIGSPKGAGEQFF. DNA of the CDR3: TGTGCCAGCAGTTTTATCGGTTCACCGAAGGGTGCCGGTGAGCAGTTCTTC.

The chain combines TRBV30 with TRBJ2-7; D is ambiguous. The V gene's germline CDR1 is GTSNPN and CDR2 SVGIG (reference sequence). V gave up 4 bases and J gave up 2 bases, with 9 bases separating them. CDR3 length: 12 residues. CDR3 residues: CAWMAETYEQYF. CDR3 DNA sequence: TGTGCCTGGATGGCTGAGACCTACGAGCAGTACTTC.

V gene TRBV15 combines with J gene TRBJ1-6; 9 bases line up with TRBD1. Germline trimming cut 9 bases from V and 9 bases from J; bases unmatched to any gene: 12. This CDR3 is 15 amino acids long. Germline CDR1 reads LNHNV; CDR2 reads YYDKDF (reference sequence). CDR3 sequence (DNA): TGTGCCACGAGCCGGGACAGGGCCTCTGGTTCACCCCTCCACTTT. Translating it yields CATSRDRASGSPLHF.

The chain employs TRBV5-4 and TRBJ2-3; D not certain. Trimming took off 5 bases at V and 4 bases at J, with 11 bases between the two ends. Germline CDR1 SGHNT, CDR2 YYREEE (reference sequence). This CDR3 contains 13 residues. The CDR3 sequence is CASSYRWADTQYF. In DNA, the CDR3 is TGTGCCAGCAGTTATAGATGGGCAGATACGCAGTATTTT.

In this sample, this clone turned up a few times. V and J are TRBV7-2 and TRBJ2-1; D gene uncertain. CDR1 is SGHTA and CDR2 is FQGNSA in the germline V gene. V was cut by 5 bases and J by 7 bases, with 9 bases left in between. The CDR3 runs 12 residues. CDR3 sequence: CASSAPWNEQFF. For the CDR3, the DNA is TGTGCCAGCAGCGCCCCGTGGAATGAGCAGTTCTTC.

This chain links TRBV5-1 with TRBJ1-3; D gene uncertain. Germline V CDR1 and CDR2: SGHRS, YFSETQ. Trimming took off 0 bases at V and 1 base at J, with 8 bases between the two ends. The CDR3 length is 15 residues. The CDR3 DNA follows: TGCGCCAGCAGCTTGGATTCATTGTCTGGAAACACCATATATTTT. Translating it yields CASSLDSLSGNTIYF.

The V and J genes are TRBV12-5 and TRBJ2-3; D not resolved. The V end lost 3 bases, the J end lost 4 bases, and 8 bases lay between the germline ends. Germline assignment: CDR1 LGHNT and CDR2 FRNRAP. The CDR3 extends over 13 amino acids. Here the CDR3 reads CASGFEIADTQYF. As DNA, the CDR3 is TGTGCTAGTGGTTTCGAGATCGCAGATACGCAGTATTTT.

This clone was seen a handful of times. Other DNA sequences in this specimen translate into the identical CDR3. The chain carries TRBV14 and TRBJ2-7; D is possibly TRBD1 or TRBD2 (5 bases each). The CDR3 sequence is 13 residues long. Trimming shortened V by 2 bases and J by 3 bases, and 8 bases separated the two germline ends. CDR1 is SGHDN, CDR2 FVKESK, per germline. The CDR3, as DNA: TGTGCCAGCAGCCAAAGAGGGGTCTACGAGCAGTACTTC. This codes for CASSQRGVYEQYF.